This passage covers 17 T cell receptor beta chains from one sample sequenced in a study of blood T cell repertoires in COVID-19. TCRdb's copy holds only in-frame clones and misses some; the assay was immunoSEQ multiplex PCR. The data hold hundreds of thousands of clones, with about 89% observed a single time. What was sequenced was peripheral blood. The receptors stem from a woman between 45 and 65 years old with COVID-19, enrolled during active disease.

This clone was seen a few times. The V call is TRBV3-1 (or the pseudogene TRBV3-2), the J call TRBJ1-5, with 10 bases that match TRBD1. CDR1 and CDR2 from the germline V gene are LGHDT and YNNKEL (reference sequence). This CDR3 comprises 15 residues. V lost 6 bases and J lost 5; bases outside the gene matches: 7. This CDR3 reads CASSPTGTGDQPQHF. For the CDR3, the DNA is TGTGCCAGCAGTCCCACCGGGACAGGGGATCAGCCCCAGCATTTT.

The chain recombines TRBV24-1 with TRBJ2-1; TRBD2 aligns across 9 bases. Germline assignment: CDR1 KGHDR and CDR2 SFDVKD. Losses at the gene ends were 4 bases for V and 8 bases for J; bases not matched to a gene: 11. The length of the CDR3 is 16 residues. CDR3 in amino acids: CATSDSQRGERDEQFF. The DNA for the CDR3 is TGTGCCACCAGTGACTCCCAGCGGGGGGAAAGGGATGAGCAGTTCTTC.

The rearrangement joins TRBV19 to TRBJ1-2; D unclear. The CDR3 totals 15 residues. CDR1 and CDR2 (germline): LNHDA, SQIVND (reference sequence). The ends were cut back, 4 bases at V and 8 bases at J, with 20 bases in the middle. CDR3 sequence (DNA): TGTGCCAGTAGTAAGGACCGGGCGGAGGTAAGCGGCTACACCTTC. As protein: CASSKDRAEVSGYTF.

The chain joins TRBV5-6 to TRBJ1-1; 11 nucleotides agree with TRBD1. The length of the CDR3 is 16 residues. Germline values: CDR1 SGHDT, CDR2 YYEEEE. J was trimmed by 5 bases and V by 6 bases; bases with no gene match: 12. The CDR3 is CASTRLGGQGATEAFF. CDR3 sequence (DNA): TGTGCCAGCACCCGCTTAGGCGGACAGGGGGCAACTGAAGCTTTCTTT.

Concerning this clone itself: This same CDR3 is encoded by further DNA sequences in the sample. This sequence joins TRBV6-5 and TRBJ1-1, with D unclear. V lost 5 bases and J 3 bases, leaving 4 bases between the germline ends. The V gene's germline CDR1 is MNHEY and CDR2 SVGAGI. The CDR3 totals 11 residues. The CDR3 region has the DNA TGTGCCAGCAGTCTTTACACTGAAGCTTTCTTT. Translation gives CASSLYTEAFF.

The J gene is TRBJ1-6, the V gene TRBV2; D unresolved. The CDR3 has 13 amino acids. Between the trimmed V and J ends, which lost 8 bases and 3 bases, there was a span of 8 bases. Germline CDR1 SNHLY, CDR2 FYNNEI. In DNA form, the CDR3 reads TGTGCCAGCGAATCGGGCTATAATTCACCCCTCCACTTT. Its translation is CASESGYNSPLHF.

V gene TRBV27 combines with J gene TRBJ1-6; D gene ambiguous. Trimming removed 4 bases at V and 7 bases at J, with 8 bases between. The CDR3 covers 13 residues. Germline lookup yields CDR1 MNHEY and CDR2 SMNVEV (reference sequence). The CDR3 region is CASSSQPNSPLHF. CDR3 sequence (DNA): TGTGCCAGCAGTTCACAGCCCAATTCACCCCTCCACTTT.

This chain connects TRBV5-1 to TRBJ2-1; 9 bases match TRBD2. CDR1 and CDR2 (germline): SGHRS, YFSETQ. V shed 5 bases and J 1 base; nucleotides not matched to a gene: 4. The CDR3 length is 15 residues. CDR3 DNA: TGCGCCAGCAGGGCTAGCGGGGCGTCCTACAATGAGCAGTTCTTC. Its protein product is CASRASGASYNEQFF.

The V call is TRBV7-9, the J call TRBJ1-1; maybe TRBD1 (5 bases). Deletions cut 1 base from V and 1 base from J, with 10 bases between. CDR3 length: 15 amino acids. CDR1 and CDR2 from the germline V gene are SEHNR and FQNEAQ (reference sequence). CDR3 region: CASSLGGGRNTEAFF. The CDR3, as DNA: TGTGCCAGCAGCTTAGGGGGCGGCAGGAACACTGAAGCTTTCTTT.

Turning to this clone: Other DNA sequences in this sample translate to the same CDR3. This chain joins TRBV6-5 and TRBJ2-2; the D is unclear. The CDR3 totals 13 residues. The germline V and J ends were trimmed by 6 bases and 0 bases, with 5 bases remaining between them. Germline lookup yields CDR1 MNHEY and CDR2 SVGAGI. Here the CDR3 DNA reads TGTGCCAGCAGGGCTGCGAACACCGGGGAGCTGTTTTTT. As protein: CASRAANTGELFF.

The chain is built from TRBV6-1 and TRBJ1-1; D is unresolved. The CDR3 contains 13 residues. V was trimmed by 3 bases and J by 4 bases, leaving 9 bases between them. Germline V gene sequence: CDR1 MNHNS, CDR2 SASEGT. In DNA, the CDR3 is TGTGCCAGCAGTGATAACAGTGGCACTGAAGCTTTCTTT. Protein: CASSDNSGTEAFF.

The chain joins TRBV12-3 or TRBV12-4 to TRBJ1-2; TRBD1 aligns across 10 bases. The CDR3 covers 13 residues. V lost 7 bases and J lost 6; bases outside the gene matches: 5. The CDR3 reads CASTTTGGDGYTF. CDR3 bases: TGTGCCAGCACCACGACAGGGGGCGATGGCTACACCTTC.

The V and J genes are TRBV24-1 and TRBJ2-7, with TRBD2 matching 10 bases. CDR3 size: 16 residues. CDR1 is KGHDR and CDR2 is SFDVKD in the germline V gene. V shed 4 bases, J shed 5 bases, and the junction held 10 bases outside the gene matches. The CDR3 DNA reads as TGTGCCACCAGTGACCGCGAGCGGGGGGGCGTCGACGAGCAGTACTTC. Protein sequence: CATSDRERGGVDEQYF.

This chain connects TRBV18 to TRBJ1-2; 9 nucleotides match TRBD1. This CDR3 comprises 14 residues. Germline values: CDR1 KGHSH, CDR2 LQKENI. V trimming: 2 bases; J trimming: 6 bases; junction bases outside the gene matches: 4. The CDR3 protein is CASSPGRTGDGYTF. CDR3 DNA: TGTGCCAGCTCACCAGGACGGACAGGGGATGGCTACACCTTC. Full variable domain (rest looked up from reference TRBV18 and TRBJ1-2): NAGVMQNPRHLVRRRGQEARLRCSPMKGHSHVYWYRQLPEEGLKFMVYLQKENIIDESGMPKERFSAEFPKEGPSILRIQQVVRGDSAAYFCASSPGRTGDGYTFGSGTRLTVV.

The V and J genes are TRBV28 and TRBJ1-5; unclear D gene. CDR1 and CDR2 from the germline V gene are MDHEN and SYDVKM. V dropped 5 bases and J dropped 3 bases, with 11 bases sitting between them. The CDR3 has 14 residues. The DNA for the CDR3 is TGTGCCAGCAGTCTCTTCCGGGACAATCAGCCCCAGCATTTT. It encodes CASSLFRDNQPQHF.

The CDR3 nucleotides read TGTGCCAGCAACTTAGGGGGACTAGCGGGATACAATGAGCAGTTCTTC. The encoded protein is CASNLGGLAGYNEQFF. V gene TRBV5-4 combines with J gene TRBJ2-1; 13 bases fit TRBD2. Germline lookup yields CDR1 SGHNT and CDR2 YYREEE (reference sequence). The junction had 7 bases not matched to a gene; V was cut back by 6 bases and J by 4 bases. The CDR3 totals 16 residues.

The chain combines TRBV6-5 with TRBJ2-5, with D possibly matching TRBD1 (6 bases). Germline V gene sequence: CDR1 MNHEY, CDR2 SVGAGI. The V gene lost 6 bases and the J gene lost 5 bases, with 16 bases spanning the gap. CDR3 size: 14 residues. The CDR3: CASSRDTRGETQYF. The CDR3 DNA is TGTGCCAGCAGCCGGGACACGAGGGGGGAGACCCAGTACTTC.